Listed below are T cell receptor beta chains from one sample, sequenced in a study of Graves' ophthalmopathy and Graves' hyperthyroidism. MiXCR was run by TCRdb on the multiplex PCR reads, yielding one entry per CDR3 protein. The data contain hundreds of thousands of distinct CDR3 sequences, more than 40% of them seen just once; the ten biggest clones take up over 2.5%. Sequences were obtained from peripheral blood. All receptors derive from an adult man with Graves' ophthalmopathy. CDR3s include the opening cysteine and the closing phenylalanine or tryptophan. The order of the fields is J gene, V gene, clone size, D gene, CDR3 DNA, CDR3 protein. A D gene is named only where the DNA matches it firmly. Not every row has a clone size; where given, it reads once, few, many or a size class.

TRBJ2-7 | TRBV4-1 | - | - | TGCGCCAGCAGCAAGGAGGGGTACGAGCAGTACTTC | CASSKEGYEQYF
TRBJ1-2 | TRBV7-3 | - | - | TGTGCCAGCAGCTTGGCCAGGGGTTTAAACGGTGGCTACACCTTC | CASSLARGLNGGYTF
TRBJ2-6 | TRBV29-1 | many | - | TGCAGCGCCATCGCTGGGAACACTGGGGCCAACGTCCTGACTTTC | CSAIAGNTGANVLTF
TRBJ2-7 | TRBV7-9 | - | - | TGTGCCAGCAGCTTCACCGGGACCCCCTTCTACGAGCAGTACTTC | CASSFTGTPFYEQYF
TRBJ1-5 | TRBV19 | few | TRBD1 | TGTGCCAGTAGTATTGGGCCGGGACAGGGGATCGATCAGCCCCAGCATTTT | CASSIGPGQGIDQPQHF
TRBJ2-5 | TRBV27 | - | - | TGTGCCAGCAGCCTTGCCCGGGTTTCCCCGGGGACCCAGTACTTC | CASSLARVSPGTQYF
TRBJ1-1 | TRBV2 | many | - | TGTGCCAGCAGCGGACGTACAGGGCACACTGAAGCTTTCTTT | CASSGRTGHTEAFF
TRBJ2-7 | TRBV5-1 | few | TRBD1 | TGCGCCAGCAGCAAGGGACAGGAGAGCTCCTACGAGCAGTACTTC | CASSKGQESSYEQYF
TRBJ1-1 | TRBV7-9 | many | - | TGTGCCAGCAGCCCCGACGGACCTTCACTGACGGGCACTGAAGCTTTCTTT | CASSPDGPSLTGTEAFF
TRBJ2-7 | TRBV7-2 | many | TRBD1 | TGTGCCAGCAGTCACCAGACAGGGGAAGGCTACGAGCAGTACTTC | CASSHQTGEGYEQYF
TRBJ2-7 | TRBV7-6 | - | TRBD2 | TGTGCCAGCAGTTTATCTGGGACTAGTCCCTACGAGCAGTACTTC | CASSLSGTSPYEQYF
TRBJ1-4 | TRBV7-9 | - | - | TGTGCCAGCAGCTTAAGTGGGACAAGGTTTAGAGGGGAAAAACTGTTTTTT | CASSLSGTRFRGEKLFF
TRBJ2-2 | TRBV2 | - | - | TGTGCCAGCAGTGTAGGGGGGGCCTTCGGGGAGCTGTTTTTT | CASSVGGAFGELFF
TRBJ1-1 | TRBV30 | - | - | TGTGCCAGAGATGGTTGGGACACTGAAGCTTTCTTT | CARDGWDTEAFF
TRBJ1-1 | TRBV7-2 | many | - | TGTGCCAGCAGCCCTGGAGGGGGGGTGAACACTGAAGCTTTCTTT | CASSPGGGVNTEAFF
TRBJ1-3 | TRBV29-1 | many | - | TGCAGCGTACTGGAGGACTCTGGAAACACCATATATTTT | CSVLEDSGNTIYF
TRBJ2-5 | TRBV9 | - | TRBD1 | TGTGCCAGCAGCACCCGGACAGGGGGGCGTGAAGAGACCCAGTACTTC | CASSTRTGGREETQYF
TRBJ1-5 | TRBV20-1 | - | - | TGCAGTGCTAGAGGACACATAAATCAGCCCCAGCATTTT | CSARGHINQPQHF
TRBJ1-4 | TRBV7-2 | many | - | TGTGCCAGCAGCACGGGACGGACTAATGAAAAACTGTTTTTT | CASSTGRTNEKLFF
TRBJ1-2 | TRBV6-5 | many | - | TGTGCCAGCAGTTACTCAGAGGATAACTATGGCTACACCTTC | CASSYSEDNYGYTF
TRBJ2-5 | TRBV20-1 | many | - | TGCAGTGCTAGAGTGACGGATTGGAGCCAGTACTTC | CSARVTDWSQYF
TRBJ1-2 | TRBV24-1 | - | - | TGTGCCACCAGCGAAGTGCCCTATGGCTACACCTTC | CATSEVPYGYTF
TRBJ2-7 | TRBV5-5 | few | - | TGTGCCAGCAGCTATAGACAGGAGATCTCCTACGAGCAGTACTTC | CASSYRQEISYEQYF
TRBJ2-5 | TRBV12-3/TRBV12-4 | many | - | TGTGCCAGCAGCACCGCGGGTGAGACCCAGTACTTC | CASSTAGETQYF
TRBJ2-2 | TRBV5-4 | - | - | TGTGCCAGCAGTCGGCCGGGACACTCAGTAACCGGGGAGCTGTTTTTT | CASSRPGHSVTGELFF
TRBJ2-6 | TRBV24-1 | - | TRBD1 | TGTGCCACCAGTGACCCGACAGGGGGCGCGGGTGGGGCCAACGTCCTGACTTTC | CATSDPTGGAGGANVLTF
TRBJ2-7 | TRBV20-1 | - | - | TGCAGTGCTAGCGGGACTGGGATTATCGGGCAGTACTTC | CSASGTGIIGQYF
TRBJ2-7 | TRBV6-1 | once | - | TGTGCCAGCAGTGAAAGGGCTCGAGGGGGCTACGAGCAGTACTTC | CASSERARGGYEQYF
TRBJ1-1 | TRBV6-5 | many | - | TGTGCCAGCAGTTACGGGGAGAAGACTGAAGCTTTCTTT | CASSYGEKTEAFF
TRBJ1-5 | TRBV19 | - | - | TGTGCCAGTAGTATAGACAGGGCTTCCATCGGTCAGCCCCAGCATTTT | CASSIDRASIGQPQHF
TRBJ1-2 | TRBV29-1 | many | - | TGCAGCGTCCCGGGAGTGAACTATGGCTACACCTTC | CSVPGVNYGYTF
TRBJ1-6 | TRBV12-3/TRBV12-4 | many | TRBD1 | TGTGCCAGCAGTCCTCATGGACAGGGTGGTTCACCCCTCCACTTT | CASSPHGQGGSPLHF
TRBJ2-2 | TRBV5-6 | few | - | TGTGCCAGCAAACTCGAAACTGGGATACTGAACACCGGGGAGCTGTTTTTT | CASKLETGILNTGELFF
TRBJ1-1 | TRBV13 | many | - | TGTGCCAGCAGCTTGCTTACGAACACTGAAGCTTTCTTT | CASSLLTNTEAFF
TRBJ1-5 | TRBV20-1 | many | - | TGCAGTGCTAGAGATCAACAGGGTAAGGGTCAGCCCCAGCATTTT | CSARDQQGKGQPQHF
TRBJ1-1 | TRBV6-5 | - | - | TGTGCCAGCCGCACAGGGAGGGAAACTGAAGCTTTCTTT | CASRTGRETEAFF
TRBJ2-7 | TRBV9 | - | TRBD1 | TGTGCCAGCAGTCCTCCTCCCCTACAGGGGGCTAGTCAGGCCTACGAGCAGTACTTC | CASSPPPLQGASQAYEQYF
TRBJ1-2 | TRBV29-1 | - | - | TGCAGCGTTGAGCGCTATGGCTACACCTTC | CSVERYGYTF
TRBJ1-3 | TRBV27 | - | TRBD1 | TGTGCCGCTCGACAGGGCGCCTTCTCTGGAAACACCATATATTTT | CAARQGAFSGNTIYF
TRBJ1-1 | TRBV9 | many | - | TGTGCCAGCACACCCTACGACCGGGGTACTGAAGCTTTCTTT | CASTPYDRGTEAFF
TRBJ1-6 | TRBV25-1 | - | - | TGTGCCAGCAGTGAATACCTTAATTCACCCCTCCACTTT | CASSEYLNSPLHF
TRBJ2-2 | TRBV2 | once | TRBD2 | TGTGCCAGCAGCTTAGTTATCTGGAGCGGGACGAACACCGGGGAGCTGTTTTTT | CASSLVIWSGTNTGELFF
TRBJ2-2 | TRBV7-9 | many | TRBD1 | TGTGCCATCTCCGGGACAGGGGGTGTCGGGGAGCTGTTTTTT | CAISGTGGVGELFF
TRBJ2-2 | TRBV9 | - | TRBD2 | TGTGCCAGCAGCGTAGCCGCCTCGAGTCTAGCGGGGGGGCATGTCGGGGAGCTGCTTTTT | CASSVAASSLAGGHVGELLF
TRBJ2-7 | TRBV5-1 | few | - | TGCGCCAGCAGCTTGGAAGGAGGTTTTAGCTCCTACGAGCAGTACTTC | CASSLEGGFSSYEQYF
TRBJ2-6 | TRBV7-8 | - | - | TGTGCCAGCAGCTTGAGCGCCCAGGCCAACGTCCTGACTTTC | CASSLSAQANVLTF
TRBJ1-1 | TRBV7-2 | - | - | TGTGCCAGCAGCTTTAACACGGGGGCTGAAGCTTTCTTT | CASSFNTGAEAFF
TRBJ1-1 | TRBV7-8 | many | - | TGTGCCAGCAGCTTCGAGGAGGGCGTAAAAGCTTTCTTT | CASSFEEGVKAFF
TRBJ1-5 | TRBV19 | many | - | TGTGCCAGTAGTTACAGGGTGTATAGCAATCAGCCCCAGCATTTT | CASSYRVYSNQPQHF
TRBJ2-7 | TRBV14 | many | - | TGTGCCAGCAGCCAAGATCCGGGCGAGCAGTACTTC | CASSQDPGEQYF
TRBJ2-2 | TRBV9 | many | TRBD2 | TGTGCCAGCAGCGTGTGGCGGGAGGGGAACGGGGAGCTGTTTTTT | CASSVWREGNGELFF
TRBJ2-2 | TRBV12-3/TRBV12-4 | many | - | TGTGCCAGCAGCTTGGGAGGGAACACCGGGGAGCTGTTTTTT | CASSLGGNTGELFF
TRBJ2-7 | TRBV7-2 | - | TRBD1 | TGTGCCAGCAGCTGGACAGGGGCTCGCGAGCAGTACTTC | CASSWTGAREQYF
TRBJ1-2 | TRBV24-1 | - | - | TGTGCCACCAGTGACCAGACTAGCGGATACACCTTC | CATSDQTSGYTF
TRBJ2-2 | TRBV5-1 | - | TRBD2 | TGCGCCAGCAGCCTCCCGGGACGGGGGGCCGGGGAGCTGTTTTTT | CASSLPGRGAGELFF
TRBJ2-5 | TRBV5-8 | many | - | TGTGCCAGCAGCCAAGATCGGAGCGACCAAGAGACCCAGTACTTC | CASSQDRSDQETQYF
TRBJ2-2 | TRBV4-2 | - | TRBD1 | TGTGCCAGCAGCCAAGCACAGGGGGAAGGCACCGGGGAGCTGTTTTTT | CASSQAQGEGTGELFF
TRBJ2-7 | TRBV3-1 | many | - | TGTGCCAGCAGCTTTCCAGGGAGTGAGCAGTACTTC | CASSFPGSEQYF
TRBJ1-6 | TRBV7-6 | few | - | TGTGCCAGCAGCTTAGCATACTCAGAAGGGGGTAATTCACCCCTCCACTTT | CASSLAYSEGGNSPLHF
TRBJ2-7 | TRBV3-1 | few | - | TGTGCCAGCAGCATCAGTCAGAACTCCTACGAGCAGTACTTC | CASSISQNSYEQYF